Following are 31 T cell receptor beta chains from one sample sequenced in a study of cytomegalovirus exposure and HLA in healthy donors. PCR employed 60 Vbeta and 13 Jbeta primers. Using immunoSEQ multiplex PCR, the repertoire was profiled, and TCRdb retains in-frame clones only, with some absent. The sample contains some 76,000 clones, just over 85% of which appear only once. The sequenced sample was PBMCs. Receptors were obtained from a woman aged 25 to 45 in good health and CMV-seronegative.

The chain employs TRBV28 and TRBJ2-7, with D hard to call. CDR1 and CDR2 (germline): MDHEN, SYDVKM. The germline V and J ends were trimmed by 3 bases and 0 bases, with 6 bases remaining between them. The CDR3 runs 13 residues. CDR3 in DNA: TGTGCCAGCAGTTTTACGGTCTCCTACGAGCAGTACTTC. It codes for CASSFTVSYEQYF.

J is TRBJ1-6 and V is TRBV10-2, with D possibly matching TRBD1 (6 bases). CDR3 length: 17 amino acids. V shed 7 bases and J shed 1 base, with 17 bases lying between them. CDR1 WSHSY and CDR2 SAAADI come from the germline V gene. CDR3 nucleotide sequence: TGCGCCAGCACCTCCCGACAGGATGGGTCCTATAATTCACCCCTCCACTTT. This sequence encodes CASTSRQDGSYNSPLHF.

The rearrangement uses TRBV7-9 and TRBJ2-7; TRBD2 aligns across 11 bases. This CDR3 comprises 16 residues. CDR1 is SEHNR and CDR2 is FQNEAQ in the germline V gene (reference sequence). Germline trimming cut 5 bases from V and 0 bases from J; bases unmatched to any gene: 6. The CDR3 DNA reads as TGTGCCAGCAGCACAACCGGACTAGCGGGCTCCTACGAGCAGTACTTC. The encoded protein is CASSTTGLAGSYEQYF.

This chain connects TRBV6-5 to TRBJ1-3; TRBD1 aligns across 9 bases. The V gene end was trimmed by 7 bases and the J gene end by 6 bases; junction bases not matched to a gene: 10. CDR1 is MNHEY, CDR2 SVGAGI, per germline. The CDR3 runs to 15 residues. Here the CDR3 reads CASTPGQGNVNTIYF. The CDR3 nucleotides read TGTGCCAGCACACCCGGACAGGGGAATGTAAACACCATATATTTT.

V usage is TRBV6-1 and J usage is TRBJ2-7, with a weak D call TRBD2 (5 bases). Germline CDR1 and CDR2: MNHNS and SASEGT. V was shortened by 10 bases and J by 2 bases, with 15 bases between the two germline ends. The CDR3 loop spans 13 amino acids. The CDR3 bases are TGTGCCACCCCTGGGGAGCGAACCTACGAGCAGTACTTC. Translating it yields CATPGERTYEQYF.

The chain joins TRBV11-1 to TRBJ1-4, with D perhaps matching TRBD1 (6 bases). CDR3 size: 15 residues. Trimming took off 5 bases at V and 3 bases at J, with 13 bases between the two ends. Germline CDR1 reads SGHAT; CDR2 reads FQDESV (reference sequence). This CDR3 reads CASSTSRGANEKLFF. CDR3 nucleotide sequence: TGTGCCAGCAGCACATCCAGGGGCGCTAATGAAAAACTGTTTTTT. Full variable domain (remainder filled in from reference TRBV11-1 and TRBJ1-4): EAEVAQSPRYKITEKSQAVAFWCDPISGHATLYWYRQILGQGPELLVQFQDESVVDDSQLPKDRFSAERLKGVDSTLKIQPAELGDSAMYLCASSTSRGANEKLFFGSGTQLSVL.

J is TRBJ2-1 and V is TRBV9; 9 bases map to TRBD2. The germline gives CDR1 SGDLS, CDR2 YYNGEE. The CDR3 is made up of 16 amino acids. The J segment lost 7 bases and the V segment lost 0 bases, leaving 8 bases of the junction unmatched. The CDR3 is CASSVGVSGRGNEQFF. CDR3 bases: TGTGCCAGCAGCGTAGGGGTTAGCGGGAGAGGTAATGAGCAGTTCTTC.

J is TRBJ1-5 and V is TRBV5-1; D is possibly TRBD1 (6 bases). This CDR3 comprises 14 residues. Germline V gene sequence: CDR1 SGHRS, CDR2 YFSETQ. The V gene lost 4 bases and the J gene lost 0 bases, with 8 bases spanning the gap. The DNA for the CDR3 is TGCGCCAGCAGCCCAGGGGTTAGCAATCAGCCCCAGCATTTT. Residues: CASSPGVSNQPQHF.

V usage is TRBV19 and J usage is TRBJ1-1; a possible D gene is TRBD1 (6 bases). CDR3 length equals 14 residues. The germline CDR1 and CDR2 sequences are LNHDA and SQIVND (reference sequence). Trimming stripped 5 bases from V and 5 bases from J, with 15 bases between. CDR3 nucleotides: TGTGCCAGTAGTTCCGAAGGCCAGGGGACTGAAGCTTTCTTT. Amino acid sequence: CASSSEGQGTEAFF.

The rearrangement links TRBV19 to TRBJ2-5; 7 bases match TRBD2. V lost 8 bases and J lost 0; bases outside the gene matches: 12. From germline, CDR1 is LNHDA and CDR2 SQIVND (reference sequence). This CDR3 comprises 16 residues. The CDR3 DNA reads as TGTGCCAGTTCCTCCCCAGCGGGGCCGTACCAAGAGACCCAGTACTTC. Amino acid sequence: CASSSPAGPYQETQYF.

The chain joins TRBV6-7 to TRBJ2-7; D is perhaps TRBD2 (6 bases). TRBV6-7 is treated as an ORF (open reading frame) with a function not yet certain. This CDR3 spans 10 amino acids. V lost 10 bases, J lost 9 bases, and 13 bases lay in between. The CDR3 DNA reads TGTGCCACCTTTTGGGGAGGGCAGTACTTC. It specifies CATFWGGQYF.

The chain has TRBV5-4 and TRBJ2-3; D might be TRBD1 (5 bases). This CDR3 has 15 amino acids. The V gene lost 1 base and the J gene lost 3 bases, with 12 bases spanning the gap. Germline V gene lookup returns CDR1 SGHNT and CDR2 YYREEE (reference sequence). In DNA, the CDR3 is TGTGCCAGCAGCTTGAGCCAGGGAAGGACAGATACGCAGTATTTT. The encoded protein is CASSLSQGRTDTQYF.

The V gene is TRBV2, the J gene TRBJ2-4, with TRBD1 identical over 7 bases. After removal of 6 bases from V and 10 bases from J, the junction contained 6 bases not matched to a gene. The V gene's germline CDR1 is SNHLY and CDR2 FYNNEI. The CDR3 sequence is 12 residues long. This CDR3 is CASRHDRVIQYF. DNA for the CDR3: TGTGCCAGCAGACACGACAGGGTGATTCAGTACTTC.

The chain employs TRBV6-5 and TRBJ1-2; D remains unclear. The CDR3 contains 15 residues. CDR1 and CDR2 (germline): MNHEY, SVGAGI. V lost 0 bases, J lost 4 bases, and 12 bases lay in between. CDR3 DNA sequence: TGTGCCAGCAGTTACTCCCGGTCCCCCGGCTATGGCTACACCTTC. It codes for CASSYSRSPGYGYTF.

The chain couples TRBV9 to TRBJ1-1; no clear D. Germline assignment: CDR1 SGDLS and CDR2 YYNGEE. The CDR3 runs 15 residues. V gave up 4 bases and J gave up 0 bases, with 13 bases separating them. The CDR3 sequence: CASSLMHDMNTEAFF. The CDR3 nucleotides are TGTGCCAGCAGCCTTATGCACGACATGAACACTGAAGCTTTCTTT.

This chain uses TRBV6-5 with TRBJ2-5; 9 nucleotides agree with TRBD1. CDR1 is MNHEY, CDR2 SVGAGI, per germline. The junction had 11 bases not matched to a gene; V was cut back by 7 bases and J by 11 bases. The length of the CDR3 is 13 residues. In DNA form, the CDR3 reads TGTGCCAGCATAAGGACAGGGGATCAGGAGCAGTACTTC. Translated, it gives CASIRTGDQEQYF.

This rearrangement joins TRBV20-1 to TRBJ2-5; TRBD2 might be the D (5 bases). CDR1 DFQATT and CDR2 SNEGSKA come from the germline V gene (reference sequence). Trimming shortened V by 6 bases and J by 3 bases, and 8 bases separated the two germline ends. CDR3 length: 11 amino acids. The DNA for the CDR3 is TGCAGTGCAGACGGGGAAGAGACCCAGTACTTC. It specifies CSADGEETQYF.

J is TRBJ2-6 and V is TRBV4-3; 9 bases agree with TRBD1. Trimming at V came to 0 bases and at J to 3 bases, leaving 6 bases not matched to a gene. Per the germline V gene, CDR1 is LGHNA and CDR2 is YSLEER. The CDR3 contains 18 residues. CDR3 region: CASSQETGGAYGANVLTF. In DNA form, the CDR3 reads TGCGCCAGCAGCCAAGAAACAGGGGGCGCTTATGGGGCCAACGTCCTGACTTTC.

V is TRBV7-8 and J is TRBJ2-1; no clear D. The CDR3 length is 16 residues. Germline V gene data show CDR1 as SGHVS and CDR2 as FQNEAQ. Trimming removed 0 bases at V and 7 bases at J, with 16 bases between. The CDR3 nucleotides read TGTGCCAGCAGCTTAGCGCCGGCGACTCCCCAGAATGAGCAGTTCTTC. Translating it yields CASSLAPATPQNEQFF.

This clone was recorded once. This chain uses TRBV9 with TRBJ2-4; TRBD1 aligns across 7 bases. This CDR3 region has 17 residues. Germline CDR1 reads SGDLS; CDR2 reads YYNGEE. V lost 0 bases, J lost 3 bases, and 9 bases stayed unmatched. CDR3 in DNA: TGTGCCAGCAGCGTAGATGCCAGGGGGTTCGGCAAAAACATTCAGTACTTC. Amino acid sequence: CASSVDARGFGKNIQYF.

The chain links TRBV11-2 to TRBJ2-7; tentative D call: TRBD2 (7 bases). V lost 0 bases to trimming and J lost 4 bases, with 13 bases between them. Germline CDR1 SGHAT, CDR2 FQNNGV. The length of the CDR3 is 15 residues. CDR3 DNA sequence: TGTGCCAGCAGCTTAGAGGTGGGAGGGGGTTACGAGCAGTACTTC. Encoded protein: CASSLEVGGGYEQYF.

The rearrangement uses TRBV27 and TRBJ2-1; 8 bases are a match to TRBD2. Germline V gene sequence: CDR1 MNHEY, CDR2 SMNVEV (reference sequence). With 3 bases clipped from V and 7 bases from J, the junction kept 5 bases outside the gene matches. The CDR3 length is 14 residues. The CDR3 DNA is TGTGCCAGCAGTTTTGCGGGAGGATCAAATGAGCAGTTCTTC. It translates to CASSFAGGSNEQFF.

The rearrangement links TRBV27 to TRBJ2-7, with 10 bases aligning to TRBD2. There are 14 residues in the CDR3. The V gene end was trimmed by 6 bases and the J gene end by 6 bases; junction bases not matched to a gene: 8. The germline gives CDR1 MNHEY, CDR2 SMNVEV (reference sequence). CDR3 region: CASSPSGGRVEQYF. The CDR3 DNA reads as TGTGCCAGCAGCCCTAGCGGGGGACGGGTCGAGCAGTACTTC.

This sequence joins TRBV6-5 and TRBJ2-4, with TRBD2 matching 8 bases. Germline-derived CDR1 and CDR2 are MNHEY and SVGAGI. J was trimmed by 1 base and V by 2 bases; bases with no gene match: 4. CDR3 length: 16 amino acids. The CDR3 DNA follows: TGTGCCAGCAGTTACGCCAGCGGGAGTGCCAAAAACATTCAGTACTTC. Translated: CASSYASGSAKNIQYF.

The chain couples TRBV6-1 to TRBJ1-5, with D possibly TRBD1 on 6 matching bases. The CDR3 sequence is 13 residues long. Germline V lookup: CDR1 MNHNS, CDR2 SASEGT. The V gene lost 8 bases and the J gene lost 1 base, with 9 bases spanning the gap. The DNA for the CDR3 is TGTGCCAGCGCAGGGGAGAGCAATCAGCCCCAGCATTTT. The encoded protein is CASAGESNQPQHF.

This sequence joins TRBV4-3 and TRBJ2-2; TRBD2 aligns across 7 bases. Per germline, CDR1 LGHNA and CDR2 YSLEER. The CDR3 has 15 amino acids. Losses at the gene ends were 4 bases for V and 2 bases for J; bases not matched to a gene: 4. Here the CDR3 reads CASSPGTTNTGELFF. The CDR3 DNA sequence: TGCGCCAGCAGCCCCGGGACTACCAACACCGGGGAGCTGTTTTTT.

The chain links TRBV5-1 to TRBJ2-1, with 7 bases fitting TRBD2. This CDR3 is built from 16 residues. Germline values: CDR1 SGHRS, CDR2 YFSETQ. V shed 0 bases and J 9 bases; nucleotides not matched to a gene: 12. CDR3 residues: CASSLVLAGVGSEQFF. CDR3 DNA: TGCGCCAGCAGCTTGGTCCTGGCGGGAGTCGGTAGTGAGCAGTTCTTC.

Here the CDR3 reads CASSGGGQGSTGELFF. The CDR3 DNA is TGTGCCAGCAGTGGGGGGGGACAGGGGAGCACCGGGGAGCTGTTTTTT. The genes are TRBV25-1 and TRBJ2-2; 10 nucleotides align to TRBD1. The CDR3 is made up of 16 amino acids. The V segment lost 4 bases and the J segment 4 bases; nucleotides outside the gene matches: 6. Germline-derived CDR1 and CDR2 are MGHDK and SYGVNS.

The chain is built from TRBV6-6 and TRBJ2-5; 7 nucleotides line up with TRBD1. CDR1 and CDR2 from the germline V gene are MNHNY and SVGAGI (reference sequence). The J segment lost 4 bases and the V segment lost 6 bases, leaving 11 bases of the junction unmatched. This CDR3 is built from 15 residues. CDR3 nucleotide sequence: TGTGCCAGCAGGTATCGACAGGGCCCCTCAGAGACCCAGTACTTC. Residues: CASRYRQGPSETQYF.

The V gene is TRBV12-5, the J gene TRBJ1-3; D gene uncertain. The germline V and J ends were trimmed by 4 bases and 0 bases, with 4 bases remaining between them. Per the germline V gene, CDR1 is LGHNT and CDR2 is FRNRAP. This CDR3 is 13 amino acids long. The CDR3 DNA reads as TGTGCTAGTGGTTACTACTCTGGAAACACCATATATTTT. This gives the protein CASGYYSGNTIYF.

The J gene is TRBJ2-7, the V gene TRBV4-1; 7 nucleotides agree with TRBD1. This CDR3 spans 15 amino acids. From germline, CDR1 is MGHRA and CDR2 YSYEKL. V lost 3 bases and J lost 0; bases outside the gene matches: 5. CDR3 sequence: CASSQYRQGSYEQYF. As DNA, the CDR3 is TGCGCCAGCAGCCAGTACAGACAGGGCTCCTACGAGCAGTACTTC.